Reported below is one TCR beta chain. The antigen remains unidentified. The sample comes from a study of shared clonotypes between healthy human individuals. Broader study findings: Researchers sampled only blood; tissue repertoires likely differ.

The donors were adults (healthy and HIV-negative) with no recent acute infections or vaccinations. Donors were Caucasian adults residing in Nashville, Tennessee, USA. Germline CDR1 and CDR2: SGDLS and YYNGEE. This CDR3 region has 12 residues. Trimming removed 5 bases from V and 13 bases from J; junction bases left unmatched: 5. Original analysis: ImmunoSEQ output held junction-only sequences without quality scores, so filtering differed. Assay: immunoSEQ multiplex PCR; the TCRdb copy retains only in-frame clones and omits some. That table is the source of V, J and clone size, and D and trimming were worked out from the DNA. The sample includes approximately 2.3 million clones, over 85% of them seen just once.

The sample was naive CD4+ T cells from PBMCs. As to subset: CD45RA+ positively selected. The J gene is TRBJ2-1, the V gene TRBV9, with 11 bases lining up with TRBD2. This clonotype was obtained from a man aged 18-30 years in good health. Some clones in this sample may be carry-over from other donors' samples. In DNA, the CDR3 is TGTGCCAGCAGTAGACTAGCGGGACTCCAGTTCTTC. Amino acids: CASSRLAGLQFF.